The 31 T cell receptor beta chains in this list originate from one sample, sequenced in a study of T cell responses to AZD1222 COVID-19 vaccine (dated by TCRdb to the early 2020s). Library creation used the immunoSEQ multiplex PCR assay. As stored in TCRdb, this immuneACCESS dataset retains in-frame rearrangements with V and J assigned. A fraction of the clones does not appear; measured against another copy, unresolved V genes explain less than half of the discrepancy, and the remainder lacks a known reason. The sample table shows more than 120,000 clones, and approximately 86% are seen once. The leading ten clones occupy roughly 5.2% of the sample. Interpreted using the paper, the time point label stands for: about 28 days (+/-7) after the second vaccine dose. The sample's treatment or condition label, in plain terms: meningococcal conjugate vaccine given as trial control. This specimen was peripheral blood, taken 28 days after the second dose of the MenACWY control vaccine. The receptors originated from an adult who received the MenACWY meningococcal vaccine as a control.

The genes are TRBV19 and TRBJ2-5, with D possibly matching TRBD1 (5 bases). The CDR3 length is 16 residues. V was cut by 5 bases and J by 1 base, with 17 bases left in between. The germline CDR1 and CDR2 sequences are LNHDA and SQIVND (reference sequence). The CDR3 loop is CASSRVSLRGQETQYF. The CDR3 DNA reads TGTGCCAGTAGTCGAGTTTCTCTAAGGGGCCAAGAGACCCAGTACTTC. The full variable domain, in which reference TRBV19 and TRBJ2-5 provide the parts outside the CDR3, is DGGITQSPKYLFRKEGQNVTLSCEQNLNHDAMYWYRQDPGQGLRLIYYSQIVNDFQKGDIAEGYSVSREKKESFPLTVTSAQKNPTAFYLCASSRVSLRGQETQYFGPGTRLLVL.

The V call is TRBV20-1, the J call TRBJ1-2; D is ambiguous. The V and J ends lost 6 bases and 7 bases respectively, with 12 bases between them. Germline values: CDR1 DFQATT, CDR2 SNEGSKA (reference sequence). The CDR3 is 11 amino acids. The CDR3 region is CSATWEAGYTF. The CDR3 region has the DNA TGCAGTGCCACCTGGGAGGCTGGCTACACCTTC.

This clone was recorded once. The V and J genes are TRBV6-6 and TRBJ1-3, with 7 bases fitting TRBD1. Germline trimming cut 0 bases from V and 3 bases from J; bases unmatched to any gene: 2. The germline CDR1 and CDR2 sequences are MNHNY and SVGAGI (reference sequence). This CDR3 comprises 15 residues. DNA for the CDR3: TGTGCCAGCAGTTACTCACAGGGGAGTGGAAACACCATATATTTT. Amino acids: CASSYSQGSGNTIYF.

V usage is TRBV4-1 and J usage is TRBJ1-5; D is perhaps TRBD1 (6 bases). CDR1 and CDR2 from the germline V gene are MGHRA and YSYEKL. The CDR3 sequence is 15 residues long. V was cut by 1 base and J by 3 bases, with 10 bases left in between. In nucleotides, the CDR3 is TGCGCCAGCAGCCAAGTCGGACAGAACAATCAGCCCCAGCATTTT. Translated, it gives CASSQVGQNNQPQHF.

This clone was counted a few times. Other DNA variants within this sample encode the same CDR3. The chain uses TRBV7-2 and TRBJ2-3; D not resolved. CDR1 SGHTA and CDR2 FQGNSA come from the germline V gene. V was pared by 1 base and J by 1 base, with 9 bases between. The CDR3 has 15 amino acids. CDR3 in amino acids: CASSLVGARTDTQYF. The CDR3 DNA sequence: TGTGCCAGCAGCTTAGTAGGTGCGCGCACAGATACGCAGTATTTT. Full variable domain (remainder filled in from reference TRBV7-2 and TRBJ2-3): GAGVSQSPSNKVTEKGKDVELRCDPISGHTALYWYRQSLGQGLEFLIYFQGNSAPDKSGLPSDRFSAERTGGSVSTLTIQRTQQEDSAVYLCASSLVGARTDTQYFGPGTRLTVL.

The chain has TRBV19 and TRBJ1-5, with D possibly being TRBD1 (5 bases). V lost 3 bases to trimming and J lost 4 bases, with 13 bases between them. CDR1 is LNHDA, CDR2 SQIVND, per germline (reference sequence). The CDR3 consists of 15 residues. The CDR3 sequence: CASSIGAGQNQPQHF. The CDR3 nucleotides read TGTGCCAGTAGTATTGGGGCAGGACAAAATCAGCCCCAGCATTTT.

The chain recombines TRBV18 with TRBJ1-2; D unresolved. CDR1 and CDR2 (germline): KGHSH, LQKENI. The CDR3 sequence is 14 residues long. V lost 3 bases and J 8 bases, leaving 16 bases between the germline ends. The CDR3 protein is CASSPSLMEEGYTF. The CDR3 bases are TGTGCCAGCTCACCCTCACTCATGGAGGAAGGCTACACCTTC. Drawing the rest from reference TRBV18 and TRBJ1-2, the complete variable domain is NAGVMQNPRHLVRRRGQEARLRCSPMKGHSHVYWYRQLPEEGLKFMVYLQKENIIDESGMPKERFSAEFPKEGPSILRIQQVVRGDSAAYFCASSPSLMEEGYTFGSGTRLTVV.

The CDR3: CASSQLRGGTEAFF. DNA of the CDR3: TGTGCCAGCAGCCAGTTAAGGGGCGGCACTGAAGCTTTCTTT. The V gene is TRBV3-1 (or the pseudogene TRBV3-2), the J gene TRBJ1-1; possibly TRBD1 for D (5 bases). Trimming stripped 3 bases from V and 4 bases from J, with 12 bases between. Germline-derived CDR1 and CDR2 are LGHDT and YNNKEL (reference sequence). The CDR3 length is 14 residues.

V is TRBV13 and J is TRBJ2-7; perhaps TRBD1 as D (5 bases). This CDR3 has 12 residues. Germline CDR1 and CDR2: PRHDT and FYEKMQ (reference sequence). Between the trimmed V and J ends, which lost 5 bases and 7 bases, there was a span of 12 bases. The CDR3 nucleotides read TGTGCCAGCAGCCTTTTGGGGCGGGAGCAGTACTTC. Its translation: CASSLLGREQYF.

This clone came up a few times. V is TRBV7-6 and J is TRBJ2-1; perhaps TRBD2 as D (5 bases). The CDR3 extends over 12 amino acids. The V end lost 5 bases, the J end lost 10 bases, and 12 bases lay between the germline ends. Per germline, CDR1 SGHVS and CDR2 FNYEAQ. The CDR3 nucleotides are TGTGCCAGCAGCCGTAACACGGGGGAGCAGTTCTTC. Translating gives CASSRNTGEQFF.

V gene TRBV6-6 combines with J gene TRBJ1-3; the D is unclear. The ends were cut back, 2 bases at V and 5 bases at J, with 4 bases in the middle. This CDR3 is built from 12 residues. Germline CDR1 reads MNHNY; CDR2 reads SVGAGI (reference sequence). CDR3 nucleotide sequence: TGTGCCAGCAGTTACGACAGAAACACCATATATTTT. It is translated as CASSYDRNTIYF.

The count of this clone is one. CDR3 residues: CASSEWGDEHNEQFF. The CDR3 DNA follows: TGTGCCAGCAGTGAATGGGGAGACGAACACAATGAGCAGTTCTTC. The chain has TRBV2 and TRBJ2-1, with D possibly matching TRBD2 (5 bases). Germline CDR1 SNHLY, CDR2 FYNNEI. The CDR3 runs to 15 residues. The V gene lost 2 bases and the J gene lost 5 bases, with 13 bases spanning the gap.

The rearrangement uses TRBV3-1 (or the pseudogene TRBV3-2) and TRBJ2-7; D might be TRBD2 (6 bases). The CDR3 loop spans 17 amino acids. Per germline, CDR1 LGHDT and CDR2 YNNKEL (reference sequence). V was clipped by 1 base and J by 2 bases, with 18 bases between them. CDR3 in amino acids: CASSQAPGLRSPYEQYF. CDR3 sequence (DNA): TGTGCCAGCAGCCAAGCCCCGGGACTCCGGAGCCCCTACGAGCAGTACTTC.

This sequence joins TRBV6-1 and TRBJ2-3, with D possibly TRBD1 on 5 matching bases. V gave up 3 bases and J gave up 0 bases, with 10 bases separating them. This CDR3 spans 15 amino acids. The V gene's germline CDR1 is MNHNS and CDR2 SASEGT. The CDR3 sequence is CASSDRRGSTDTQYF. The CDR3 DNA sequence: TGTGCCAGCAGTGATCGTAGGGGTAGCACAGATACGCAGTATTTT.

The CDR3 region has the DNA TGTGCCACCAGTACTTTTGGAGGCACAGATACGCAGTATTTT. It specifies CATSTFGGTDTQYF. The chain links TRBV24-1 to TRBJ2-3, with unresolved D. This CDR3 spans 14 amino acids. V lost 6 bases and J 1 base, leaving 10 bases between the germline ends. Germline CDR1 and CDR2: KGHDR and SFDVKD.

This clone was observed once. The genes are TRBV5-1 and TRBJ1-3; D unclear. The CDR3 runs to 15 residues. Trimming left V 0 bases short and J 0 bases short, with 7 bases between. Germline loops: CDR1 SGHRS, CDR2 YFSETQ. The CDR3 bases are TGCGCCAGCAGCTTGGCGGGTAACTCTGGAAACACCATATATTTT. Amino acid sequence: CASSLAGNSGNTIYF.

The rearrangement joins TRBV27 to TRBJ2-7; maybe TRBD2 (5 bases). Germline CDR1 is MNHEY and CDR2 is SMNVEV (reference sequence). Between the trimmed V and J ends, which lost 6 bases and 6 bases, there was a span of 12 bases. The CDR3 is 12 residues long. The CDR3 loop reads CASRRLASEQYF. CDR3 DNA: TGTGCCAGCAGAAGGCTAGCTTCCGAGCAGTACTTC.

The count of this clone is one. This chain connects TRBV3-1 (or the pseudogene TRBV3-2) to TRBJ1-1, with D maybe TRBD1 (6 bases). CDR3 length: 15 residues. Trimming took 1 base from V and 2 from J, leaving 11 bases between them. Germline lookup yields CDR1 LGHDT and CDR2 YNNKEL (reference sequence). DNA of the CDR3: TGTGCCAGCAGCCAAGTCACAGGGATAAACACTGAAGCTTTCTTT. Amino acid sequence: CASSQVTGINTEAFF.

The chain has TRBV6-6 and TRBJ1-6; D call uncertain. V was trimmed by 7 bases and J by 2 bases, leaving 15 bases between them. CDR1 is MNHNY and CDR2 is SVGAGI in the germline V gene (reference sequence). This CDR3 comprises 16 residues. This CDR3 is CASTDSIQTYNSPLHF. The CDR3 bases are TGTGCCAGCACCGACTCGATACAGACCTATAATTCACCCCTCCACTTT.

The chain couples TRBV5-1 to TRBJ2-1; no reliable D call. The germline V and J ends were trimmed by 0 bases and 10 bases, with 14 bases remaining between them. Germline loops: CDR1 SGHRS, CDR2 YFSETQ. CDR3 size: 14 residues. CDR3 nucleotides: TGCGCCAGCAGCTTGGGGATAGGGATTTGGGAGCAGTTCTTC. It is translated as CASSLGIGIWEQFF. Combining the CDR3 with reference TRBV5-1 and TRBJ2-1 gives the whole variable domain KAGVTQTPRYLIKTRGQQVTLSCSPISGHRSVSWYQQTPGQGLQFLFEYFSETQRNKGNFPGRFSGRQFSNSRSEMNVSTLELGDSALYLCASSLGIGIWEQFFGPGTRLTVL.

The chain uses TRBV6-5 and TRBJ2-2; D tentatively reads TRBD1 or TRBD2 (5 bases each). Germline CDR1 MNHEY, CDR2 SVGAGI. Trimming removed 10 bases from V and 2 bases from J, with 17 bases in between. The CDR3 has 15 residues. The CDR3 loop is CAIRAIGGNTGELFF. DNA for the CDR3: TGTGCCATCCGGGCTATTGGGGGTAACACCGGGGAGCTGTTTTTT.

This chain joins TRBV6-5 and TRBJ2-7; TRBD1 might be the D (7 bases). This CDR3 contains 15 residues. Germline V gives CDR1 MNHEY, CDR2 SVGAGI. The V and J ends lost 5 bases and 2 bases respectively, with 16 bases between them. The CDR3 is CASSKTEGAPYEQYF. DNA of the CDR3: TGTGCCAGCAGTAAAACGGAGGGGGCCCCCTACGAGCAGTACTTC.

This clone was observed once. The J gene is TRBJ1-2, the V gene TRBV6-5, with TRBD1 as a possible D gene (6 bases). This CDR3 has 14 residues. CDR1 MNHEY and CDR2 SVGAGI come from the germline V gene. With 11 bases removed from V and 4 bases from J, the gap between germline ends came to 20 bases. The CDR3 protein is CASRGSGQRYGYTF. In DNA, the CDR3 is TGTGCCTCCAGGGGTAGTGGACAGCGCTATGGCTACACCTTC.

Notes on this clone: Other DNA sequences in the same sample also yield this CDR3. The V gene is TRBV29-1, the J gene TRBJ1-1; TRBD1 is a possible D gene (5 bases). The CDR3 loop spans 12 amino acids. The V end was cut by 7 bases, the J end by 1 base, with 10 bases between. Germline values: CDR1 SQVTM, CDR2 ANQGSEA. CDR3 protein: CSGGRQNTEAFF. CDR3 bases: TGCAGCGGGGGACGGCAGAACACTGAAGCTTTCTTT.

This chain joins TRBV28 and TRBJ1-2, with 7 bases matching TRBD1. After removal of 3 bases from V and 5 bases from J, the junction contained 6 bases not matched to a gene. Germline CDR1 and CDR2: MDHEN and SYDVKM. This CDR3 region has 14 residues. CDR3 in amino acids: CASSFRGTAYGYTF. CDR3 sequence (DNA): TGTGCCAGCAGTTTCCGAGGGACAGCTTATGGCTACACCTTC.

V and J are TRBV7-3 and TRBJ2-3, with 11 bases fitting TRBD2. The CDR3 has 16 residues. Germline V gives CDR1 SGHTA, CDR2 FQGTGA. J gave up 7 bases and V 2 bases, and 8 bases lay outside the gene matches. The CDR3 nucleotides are TGTGCCAGCAGCTTAGGCCTAGCGGGAGGCGGGTATACGCAGTATTTT. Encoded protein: CASSLGLAGGGYTQYF.

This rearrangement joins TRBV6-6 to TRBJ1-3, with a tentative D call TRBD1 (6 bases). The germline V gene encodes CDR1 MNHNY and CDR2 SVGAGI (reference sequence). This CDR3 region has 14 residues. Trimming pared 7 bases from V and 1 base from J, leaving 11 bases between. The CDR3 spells CASMLDRSGNTIYF. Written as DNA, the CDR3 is TGTGCCAGCATGCTGGACAGATCTGGAAACACCATATATTTT.

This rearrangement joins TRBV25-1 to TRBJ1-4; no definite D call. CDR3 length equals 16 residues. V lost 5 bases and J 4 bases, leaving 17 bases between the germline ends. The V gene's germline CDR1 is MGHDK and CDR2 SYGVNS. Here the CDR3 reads CASSPSIGSRNEKLFF. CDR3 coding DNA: TGTGCCAGCAGTCCTAGTATTGGGTCACGTAATGAAAAACTGTTTTTT. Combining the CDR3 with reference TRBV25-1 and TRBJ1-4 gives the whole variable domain EADIYQTPRYLVIGTGKKITLECSQTMGHDKMYWYQQDPGMELHLIHYSYGVNSTEKGDLSSESTVSRIRTEHFPLTLESARPSHTSQYLCASSPSIGSRNEKLFFGSGTQLSVL.

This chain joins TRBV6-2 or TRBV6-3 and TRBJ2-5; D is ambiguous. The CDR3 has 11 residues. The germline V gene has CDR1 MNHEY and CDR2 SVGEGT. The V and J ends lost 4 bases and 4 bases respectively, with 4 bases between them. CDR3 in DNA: TGTGCCAGCAGTTTGGCAGAGACCCAGTACTTC. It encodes CASSLAETQYF.

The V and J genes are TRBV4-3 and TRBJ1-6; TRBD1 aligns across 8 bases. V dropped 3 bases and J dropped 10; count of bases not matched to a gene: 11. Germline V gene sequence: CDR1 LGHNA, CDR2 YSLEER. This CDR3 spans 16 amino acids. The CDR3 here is CASSQEALGQESPLHF. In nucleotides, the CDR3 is TGCGCCAGCAGCCAGGAGGCCTTGGGACAGGAGTCACCCCTCCACTTT.

The CDR3 DNA is TGTGCCTGGAGTGTACTAGCGAGGGAGACCCAGTACTTC. It specifies CAWSVLARETQYF. The chain has TRBV30 and TRBJ2-5, with 7 bases that match TRBD2. Germline trimming cut 0 bases from V and 5 bases from J; bases unmatched to any gene: 3. This CDR3 spans 13 amino acids. Per the germline V gene, CDR1 is GTSNPN and CDR2 is SVGIG (reference sequence).